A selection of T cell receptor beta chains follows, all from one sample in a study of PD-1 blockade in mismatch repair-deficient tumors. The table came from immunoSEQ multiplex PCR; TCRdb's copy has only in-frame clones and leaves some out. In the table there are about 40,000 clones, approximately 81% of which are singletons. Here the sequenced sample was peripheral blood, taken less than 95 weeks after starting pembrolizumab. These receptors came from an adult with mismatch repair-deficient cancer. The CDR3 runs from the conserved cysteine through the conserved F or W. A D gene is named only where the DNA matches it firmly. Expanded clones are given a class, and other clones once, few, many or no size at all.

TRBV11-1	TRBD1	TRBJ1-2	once	CASGDRARHYGYTF	TGTGCCAGCGGAGACAGGGCCCGCCACTATGGCTACACCTTC
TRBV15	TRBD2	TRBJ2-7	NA	CATSRDQRTSSPEQYF	TGTGCCACCAGCAGAGATCAAAGGACTAGCAGCCCCGAGCAGTACTTC
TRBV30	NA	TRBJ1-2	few	CAWSATGFNGYTF	TGTGCCTGGAGTGCCACAGGGTTCAATGGCTACACCTTC
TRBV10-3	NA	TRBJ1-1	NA	CAISDSMNTEAFF	TGTGCCATCAGTGACAGCATGAACACTGAAGCTTTCTTT
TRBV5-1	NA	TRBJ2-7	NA	CASSFRPDGDYEQYF	TGCGCCAGCAGCTTTCGGCCGGACGGGGACTACGAGCAGTACTTC
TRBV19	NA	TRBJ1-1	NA	CASMGRYTEAFF	TGTGCCAGTATGGGACGGTACACTGAAGCTTTCTTT
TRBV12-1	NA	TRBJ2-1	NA	CASSGNGTSGPRSSYNEQFF	TGTGCCAGCAGCGGAAACGGGACTAGCGGACCCCGGAGCTCCTACAATGAGCAGTTCTTC
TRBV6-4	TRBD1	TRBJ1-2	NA	CASSGTGGDGYTF	TGTGCCAGCTCCGGGACAGGGGGAGATGGCTACACCTTC
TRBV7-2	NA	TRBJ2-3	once	CASSLRDPPYF	TGTGCCAGCAGCCTCCGGGACCCTCCCTATTTT
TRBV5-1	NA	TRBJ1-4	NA	CASSSESGGSNEKLFF	TGCGCCAGCAGCTCGGAATCTGGGGGGTCTAATGAAAAACTGTTTTTT
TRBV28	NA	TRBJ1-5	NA	CASSLDRQVPNQPQHF	TGTGCCAGCAGTTTAGATAGACAGGTGCCTAATCAGCCCCAGCATTTT
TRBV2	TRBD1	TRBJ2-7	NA	CASRADRNSYEQYF	TGTGCCAGCAGGGCGGACAGGAACTCCTACGAGCAGTACTTC
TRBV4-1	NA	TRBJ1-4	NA	CASSQDRGTPPSPTF	TGCGCCAGCAGCCAAGATCGAGGGACACCTCCTTCACCGACTTTT
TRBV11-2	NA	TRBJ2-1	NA	CASSQGTYQYNEQFF	TGTGCCAGCAGCCAAGGGACTTATCAATACAATGAGCAGTTCTTC
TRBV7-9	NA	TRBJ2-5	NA	CASLIAGETQYF	TGTGCCAGCCTAATCGCGGGGGAGACCCAGTACTTC
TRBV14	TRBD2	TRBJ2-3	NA	CASSQVAGSGDTQYF	TGTGCCAGCAGCCAAGTAGCGGGATCGGGAGATACGCAGTATTTT
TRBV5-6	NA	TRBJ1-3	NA	CASSPGSYYSGNTIYF	TGTGCCAGCAGCCCAGGGTCTTACTACTCTGGAAACACCATATATTTT
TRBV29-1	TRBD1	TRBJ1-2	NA	CSDLRPGGLVGYTF	TGCAGCGATCTAAGGCCAGGGGGCTTGGTTGGCTACACCTTC
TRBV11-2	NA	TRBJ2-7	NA	CASTLTRSYEQYF	TGTGCCAGCACCCTTACCCGCTCCTACGAGCAGTACTTC
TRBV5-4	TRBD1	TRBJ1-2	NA	CASSLARTGERDGYTF	TGTGCCAGCAGCTTGGCACGGACAGGGGAAAGAGATGGCTACACCTTC
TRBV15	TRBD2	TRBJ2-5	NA	CATSTGEGYQETQYF	TGTGCCACCAGCACGGGGGAGGGCTACCAAGAGACCCAGTACTTC
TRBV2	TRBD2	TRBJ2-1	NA	CASRTTSGSSYNEQFF	TGTGCCAGCAGGACGACTAGCGGGAGTTCCTACAATGAGCAGTTCTTC
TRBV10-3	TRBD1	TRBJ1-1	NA	CAISDSTGAYTEAFF	TGTGCCATCAGTGACTCAACAGGGGCCTACACTGAAGCTTTCTTT
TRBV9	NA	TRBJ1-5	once	CASSVGFSNQPQHF	TGTGCCAGCAGCGTCGGGTTTTCTAATCAGCCCCAGCATTTT
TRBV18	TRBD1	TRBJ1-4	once	CASSLGQGEKLFF	TGTGCCAGCTCACTTGGACAGGGCGAAAAACTGTTTTTT
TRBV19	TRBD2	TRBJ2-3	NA	CASTMGGSSDTQYF	TGTGCCAGTACTATGGGCGGGAGCTCAGATACGCAGTATTTT
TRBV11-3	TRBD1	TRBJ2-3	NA	CASSLRDRGSDTQYF	TGTGCCAGCAGCTTAAGGGACAGGGGGTCGGATACGCAGTATTTT
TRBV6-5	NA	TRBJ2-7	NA	CATHGPSYEQYF	TGTGCCACCCATGGGCCCTCCTACGAGCAGTACTTC
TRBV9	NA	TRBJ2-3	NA	CASSVGVSEITDTQYF	TGTGCCAGCAGCGTAGGTGTCAGCGAAATCACAGATACGCAGTATTTT
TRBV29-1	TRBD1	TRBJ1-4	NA	CSVGGTDNEKLFF	TGCAGCGTTGGGGGGACAGATAATGAAAAACTGTTTTTT
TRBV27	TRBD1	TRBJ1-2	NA	CASRGGQGVYYGYTF	TGTGCCAGCAGGGGGGGACAGGGGGTATACTATGGCTACACCTTC
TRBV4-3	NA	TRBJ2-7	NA	CASSLTTTGGYEQYF	TGCGCCAGCAGTTTAACCACGACTGGGGGCTACGAGCAGTACTTC
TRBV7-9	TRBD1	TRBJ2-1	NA	CASSLETGQPNEQFF	TGTGCCAGCAGCTTAGAGACAGGGCAACCCAATGAGCAGTTCTTC
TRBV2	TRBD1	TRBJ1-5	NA	CASSGDRGNNQPQHF	TGTGCCAGCAGCGGGGACAGGGGCAACAATCAGCCCCAGCATTTT
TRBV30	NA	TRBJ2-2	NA	CAWSVHPAGELFF	TGTGCCTGGAGTGTACACCCAGCCGGGGAGCTGTTTTTT
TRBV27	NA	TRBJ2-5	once	CASSGTRGGGETQYF	TGTGCCAGCAGTGGCACCCGAGGGGGGGGAGAGACCCAGTACTTC
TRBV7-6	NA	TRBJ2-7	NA	CASSFTYEQYF	TGTGCCAGCAGCTTCACGTACGAGCAGTACTTC
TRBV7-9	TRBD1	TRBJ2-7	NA	CASSLTGSSYEQYF	TGTGCCAGCAGCTTGACAGGGAGCTCCTACGAGCAGTACTTC
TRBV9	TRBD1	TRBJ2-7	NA	CASSVGPTGGYYEQYF	TGTGCCAGCAGCGTAGGGCCGACAGGGGGCTATTACGAGCAGTACTTC
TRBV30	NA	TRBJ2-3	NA	CAWGFIPDTQYF	TGTGCCTGGGGCTTCATTCCAGATACGCAGTATTTT
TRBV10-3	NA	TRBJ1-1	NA	CAVRGVGTEAFF	TGTGCAGTTCGGGGGGTGGGAACTGAAGCTTTCTTT
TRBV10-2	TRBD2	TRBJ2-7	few	CASSRLAGEVAAYEQYF	TGCGCCAGCAGTCGACTAGCGGGAGAAGTAGCGGCCTACGAGCAGTACTTC
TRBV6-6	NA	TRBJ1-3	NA	CASSNSGNTIYF	TGTGCCAGCAGCAATTCTGGAAACACCATATATTTT
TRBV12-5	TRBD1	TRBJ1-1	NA	CASGLVSGLGTGVRSTEAFF	TGTGCTAGTGGTTTGGTATCGGGTTTAGGGACAGGGGTAAGGTCCACTGAAGCTTTCTTT
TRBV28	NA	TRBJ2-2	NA	CASTLGGGVSPGELFF	TGTGCCAGCACCCTGGGTGGGGGAGTCTCCCCCGGGGAGCTGTTTTTT